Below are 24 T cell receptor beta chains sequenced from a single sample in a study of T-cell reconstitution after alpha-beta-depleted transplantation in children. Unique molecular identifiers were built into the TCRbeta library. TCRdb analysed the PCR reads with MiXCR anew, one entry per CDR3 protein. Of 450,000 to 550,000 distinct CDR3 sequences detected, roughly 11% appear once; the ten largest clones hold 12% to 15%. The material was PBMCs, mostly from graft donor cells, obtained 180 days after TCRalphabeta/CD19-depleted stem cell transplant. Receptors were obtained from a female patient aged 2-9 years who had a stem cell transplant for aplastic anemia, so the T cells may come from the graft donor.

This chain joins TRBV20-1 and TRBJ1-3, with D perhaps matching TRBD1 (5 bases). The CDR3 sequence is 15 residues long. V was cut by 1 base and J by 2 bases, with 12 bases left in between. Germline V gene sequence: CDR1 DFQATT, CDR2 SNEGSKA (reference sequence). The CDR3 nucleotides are TGCAGTGCTAGAGGCCCCCAGGGACCTGGAAACACCATATATTTT. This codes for CSARGPQGPGNTIYF.

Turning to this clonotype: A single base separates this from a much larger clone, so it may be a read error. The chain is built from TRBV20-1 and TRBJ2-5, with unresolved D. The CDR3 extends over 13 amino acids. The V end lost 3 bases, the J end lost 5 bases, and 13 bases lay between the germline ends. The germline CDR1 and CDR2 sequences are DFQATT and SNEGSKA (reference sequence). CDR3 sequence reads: CSASVRTRETQYF. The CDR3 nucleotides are TGCAGTGCTAGTGTCAGAACCCGGGAGACCCAGTACTTC.

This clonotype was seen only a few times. DNA of the CDR3: TGTGCCAGCAGTCGCCTTTGGGACAGGGGAAATGAGCAGTTCTTC. As protein: CASSRLWDRGNEQFF. This rearrangement joins TRBV28 to TRBJ2-1, with 10 bases identical to TRBD1. The CDR3 contains 15 residues. V dropped 5 bases and J dropped 7; count of bases not matched to a gene: 8. CDR1 MDHEN and CDR2 SYDVKM come from the germline V gene.

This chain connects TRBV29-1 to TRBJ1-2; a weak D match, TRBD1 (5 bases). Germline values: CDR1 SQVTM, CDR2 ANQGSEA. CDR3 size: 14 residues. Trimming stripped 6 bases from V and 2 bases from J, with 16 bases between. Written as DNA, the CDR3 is TGCAGCGTCGCCAAGACAGTGACAAACTATGGCTACACCTTC. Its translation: CSVAKTVTNYGYTF.

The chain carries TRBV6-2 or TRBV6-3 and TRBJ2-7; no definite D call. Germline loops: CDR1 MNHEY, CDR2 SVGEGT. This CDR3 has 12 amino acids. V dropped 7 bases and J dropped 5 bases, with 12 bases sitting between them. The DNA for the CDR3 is TGTGCCAGCACCAAAAGGGTGGACGAGCAGTACTTC. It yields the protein CASTKRVDEQYF.

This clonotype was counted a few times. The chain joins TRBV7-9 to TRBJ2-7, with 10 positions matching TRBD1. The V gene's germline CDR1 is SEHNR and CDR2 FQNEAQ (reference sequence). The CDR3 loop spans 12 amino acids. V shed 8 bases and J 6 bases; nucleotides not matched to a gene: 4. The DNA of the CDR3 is TGTGCCAGCGGACAGGGGGGGATCGAGCAGTACTTC. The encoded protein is CASGQGGIEQYF.

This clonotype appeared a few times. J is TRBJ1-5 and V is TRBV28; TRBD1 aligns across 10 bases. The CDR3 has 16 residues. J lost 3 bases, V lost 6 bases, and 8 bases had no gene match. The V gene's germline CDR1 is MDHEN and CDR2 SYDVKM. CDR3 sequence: CASRGTGTGDNQPQHF. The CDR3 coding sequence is TGTGCCAGCAGGGGAACCGGGACAGGGGACAATCAGCCCCAGCATTTT.

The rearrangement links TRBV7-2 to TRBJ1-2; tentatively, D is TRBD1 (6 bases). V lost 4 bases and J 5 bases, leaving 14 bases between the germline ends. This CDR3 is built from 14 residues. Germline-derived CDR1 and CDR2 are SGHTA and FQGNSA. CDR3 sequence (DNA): TGTGCCAGCAGCTCTTCCGGGACACCTTATGGCTACACCTTC. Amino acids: CASSSSGTPYGYTF.

The CDR3 loop is CASSRPGLAGGTDTQYF. The CDR3 bases are TGTGCCAGCAGCCGGCCGGGACTAGCGGGAGGCACAGATACGCAGTATTTT. The V and J genes are TRBV3-1 and TRBJ2-3; 14 nucleotides line up with TRBD2. CDR1 LGHDT and CDR2 YNNKEL come from the germline V gene (reference sequence). The CDR3 sequence is 17 residues long. V dropped 4 bases and J dropped 1; count of bases not matched to a gene: 4.

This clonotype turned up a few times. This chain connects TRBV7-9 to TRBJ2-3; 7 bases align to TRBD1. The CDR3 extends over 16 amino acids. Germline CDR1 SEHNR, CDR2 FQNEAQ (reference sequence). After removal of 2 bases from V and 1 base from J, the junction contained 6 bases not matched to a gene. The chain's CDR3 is CASSLPQTGGTDTQYF. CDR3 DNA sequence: TGTGCCAGCAGCTTACCACAAACAGGGGGCACAGATACGCAGTATTTT.

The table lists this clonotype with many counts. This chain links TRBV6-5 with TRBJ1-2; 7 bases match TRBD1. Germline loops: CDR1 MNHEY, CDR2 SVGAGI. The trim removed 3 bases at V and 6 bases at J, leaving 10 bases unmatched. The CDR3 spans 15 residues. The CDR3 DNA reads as TGTGCCAGCAGTTATCGCGACAGGGCCAAGAATGGCTACACCTTC. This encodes CASSYRDRAKNGYTF.

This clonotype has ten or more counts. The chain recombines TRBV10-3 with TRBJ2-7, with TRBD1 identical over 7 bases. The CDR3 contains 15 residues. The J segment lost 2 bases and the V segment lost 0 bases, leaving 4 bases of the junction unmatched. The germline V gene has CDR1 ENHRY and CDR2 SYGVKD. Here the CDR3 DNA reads TGTGCCATCAGTGAGTCGAGAGACAGGGCCTACGAGCAGTACTTC. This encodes CAISESRDRAYEQYF.

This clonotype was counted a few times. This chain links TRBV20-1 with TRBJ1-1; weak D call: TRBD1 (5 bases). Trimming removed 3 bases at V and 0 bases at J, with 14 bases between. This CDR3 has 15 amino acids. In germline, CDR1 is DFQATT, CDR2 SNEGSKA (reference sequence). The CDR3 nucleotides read TGCAGTGCTAGGAGGGACTGGCCCATGAACACTGAAGCTTTCTTT. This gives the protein CSARRDWPMNTEAFF.

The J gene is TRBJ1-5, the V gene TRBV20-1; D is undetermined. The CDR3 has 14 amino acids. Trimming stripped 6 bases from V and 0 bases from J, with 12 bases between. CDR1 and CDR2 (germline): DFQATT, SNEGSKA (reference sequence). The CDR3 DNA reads TGCAGTGCCAGACGGGATTATAGCAATCAGCCCCAGCATTTT. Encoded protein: CSARRDYSNQPQHF.

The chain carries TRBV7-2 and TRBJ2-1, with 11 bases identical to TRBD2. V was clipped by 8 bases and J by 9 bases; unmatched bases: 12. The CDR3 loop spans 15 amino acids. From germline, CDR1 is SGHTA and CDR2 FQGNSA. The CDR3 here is CASCTMIAGGGEQFF. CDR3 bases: TGTGCCAGCTGCACAATGATAGCGGGAGGGGGTGAGCAGTTCTTC. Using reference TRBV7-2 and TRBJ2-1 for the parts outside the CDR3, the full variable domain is GAGVSQSPSNKVTEKGKDVELRCDPISGHTALYWYRQSLGQGLEFLIYFQGNSAPDKSGLPSDRFSAERTGGSVSTLTIQRTQQEDSAVYLCASCTMIAGGGEQFFGPGTRLTVL.

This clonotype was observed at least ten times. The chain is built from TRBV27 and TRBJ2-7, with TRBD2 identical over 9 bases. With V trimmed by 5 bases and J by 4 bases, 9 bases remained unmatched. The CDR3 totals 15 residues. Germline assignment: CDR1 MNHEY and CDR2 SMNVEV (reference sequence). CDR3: CASSPLAGVRYEQYV. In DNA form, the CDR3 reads TGTGCCAGCAGTCCCTTAGCGGGAGTGCGGTACGAGCAGTACGTC.

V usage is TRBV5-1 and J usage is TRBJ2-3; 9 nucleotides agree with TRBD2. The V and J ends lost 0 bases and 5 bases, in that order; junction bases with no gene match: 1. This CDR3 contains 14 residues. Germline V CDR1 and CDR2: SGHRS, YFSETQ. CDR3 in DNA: TGCGCCAGCAGCTTGGAACTAGCGGGAGATACGCAGTATTTT. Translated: CASSLELAGDTQYF.

CDR3 DNA: TGTGCCTGGAGTCCACACGGGGGGATATCCTATGGCTACACCTTC. Its protein is CAWSPHGGISYGYTF. This rearrangement joins TRBV30 to TRBJ1-2; TRBD1 might be the D (5 bases). Germline V gives CDR1 GTSNPN, CDR2 SVGIG (reference sequence). Trimming shortened V by 2 bases and J by 4 bases, and 17 bases separated the two germline ends. The CDR3 runs 15 residues.

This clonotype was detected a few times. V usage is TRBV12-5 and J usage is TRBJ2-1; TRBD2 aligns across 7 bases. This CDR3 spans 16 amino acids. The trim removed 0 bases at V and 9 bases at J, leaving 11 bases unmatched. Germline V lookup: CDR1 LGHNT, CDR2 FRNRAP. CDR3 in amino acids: CASGLVGDGRRIEQFF. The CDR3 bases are TGTGCTAGTGGTTTGGTAGGAGACGGGAGGAGGATTGAGCAGTTCTTC.

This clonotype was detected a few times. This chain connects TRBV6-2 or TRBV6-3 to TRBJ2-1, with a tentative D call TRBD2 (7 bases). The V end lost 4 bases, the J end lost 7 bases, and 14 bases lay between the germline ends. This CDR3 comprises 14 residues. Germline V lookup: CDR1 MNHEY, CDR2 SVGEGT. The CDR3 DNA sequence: TGTGCCAGCAGTTCGGACAGAGCGGGGAATGAGCAGTTCTTC. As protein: CASSSDRAGNEQFF.

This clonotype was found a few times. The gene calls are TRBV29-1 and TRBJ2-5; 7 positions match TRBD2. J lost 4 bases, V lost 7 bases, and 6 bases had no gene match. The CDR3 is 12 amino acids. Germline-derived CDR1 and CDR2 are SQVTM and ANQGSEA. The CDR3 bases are TGCAGCGGTTGGTGGGAGGGAGAGACCCAGTACTTC. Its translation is CSGWWEGETQYF.

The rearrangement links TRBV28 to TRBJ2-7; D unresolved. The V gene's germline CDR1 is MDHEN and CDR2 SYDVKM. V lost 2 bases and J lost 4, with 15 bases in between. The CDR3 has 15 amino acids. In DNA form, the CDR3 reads TGTGCCAGCAGTTTACCTGGGGTTGTACCTTACGAGCAGTACGTC. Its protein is CASSLPGVVPYEQYV.

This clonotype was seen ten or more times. This CDR3 reads CASYEAETQYF. The CDR3 DNA reads as TGTGCCAGTTACGAGGCGGAGACCCAGTACTTC. The genes are TRBV7-2 and TRBJ2-5; D ambiguous. The V and J ends lost 9 bases and 5 bases respectively, with 10 bases between them. There are 11 residues in the CDR3. Germline values: CDR1 SGHTA, CDR2 FQGNSA.

CDR3 protein: CASSDGDSYNEQFF. The CDR3, as DNA: TGTGCCAGCAGTGATGGGGATTCCTACAATGAGCAGTTCTTC. V and J are TRBV2 and TRBJ2-1; D is ambiguous. Looked up from germline, CDR1 is SNHLY and CDR2 is FYNNEI. V gave up 3 bases and J gave up 1 base, with 7 bases separating them. The length of the CDR3 is 14 residues.